One and the same sample provided the 15 T cell receptor beta chains below, sequenced in a study of tumor and adjacent non-tumor tissue in lung cancer. A modified ARM-PCR protocol with three rounds of nested PCR amplified TCRbeta. TCRdb independently ran MiXCR on the multiplex PCR reads; one entry per CDR3 protein. The sample records approximately 150,000 distinct CDR3 sequences, approximately 66% being singletons. RNA was extracted from bulk tissue without any cell sorting. The specimen sequenced was lung tumor tissue. These receptors all stem from a man in his sixties with small cell lung cancer.

The rearrangement links TRBV29-1 to TRBJ2-1; 9 nucleotides match TRBD2. The CDR3 has 15 amino acids. Trimming cost V 8 bases and J 7 bases; bases outside gene matches: 15. Germline V gene lookup returns CDR1 SQVTM and CDR2 ANQGSEA. The CDR3 reads CSTRQMAGGENEQFF. The CDR3 DNA reads TGCAGCACCCGTCAGATGGCGGGAGGGGAAAATGAGCAGTTCTTC.

Remarks on this clonotype: One end of the junction does not line up with germline, which may come from a read error. The V call is TRBV5-6, the J call TRBJ2-2, with 7 bases aligning to TRBD1. Germline CDR1 is SGHDT and CDR2 is YYEEEE. This CDR3 is 20 amino acids long. CDR3 sequence (DNA): TGTGCCAGCACCTGGGGGAACTCACCGACAGGGCTATGGAACGCCGGGGAGCTGTTTTTT. Amino acid sequence: CASTWGNSPTGLWNAGELFF.

This clonotype was detected once. Given a much more abundant clone one base away, this may be a read error. The chain recombines TRBV12-3 or TRBV12-4 with TRBJ2-3, with TRBD2 matching over 13 bases. The CDR3 has 17 residues. J lost 4 bases, V lost 1 base, and 5 bases had no gene match. CDR3 region: CASSLGGLAGDSDTQYF. CDR3 bases: TGTGCCAGCAGTTTAGGTGGACTAGCGGGAGATTCAGATACGCAGTATTTT.

This clonotype was observed a single time. Germline and junction disagree at one end, which may indicate a read error. The rearrangement links TRBV6-5 to TRBJ2-3, with D uncertain. CDR3 length equals 14 residues. In germline, CDR1 is MNHEY, CDR2 SVGAGI. The CDR3 bases are TGTGCCAGCAGTGACCGGTCCAGCACAGATACGCAGTATTTC. It encodes CASSDRSSTDTQYF.

V usage is TRBV20-1 and J usage is TRBJ2-7, with 9 bases identical to TRBD1. CDR3 length: 13 amino acids. Germline V gene sequence: CDR1 DFQATT, CDR2 SNEGSKA (reference sequence). V lost 7 bases and J lost 4; bases outside the gene matches: 8. CDR3 in DNA: TGCAGTGTTATAGGGACAGGGAGGTACGAGCAGTACTTC. Amino acid sequence: CSVIGTGRYEQYF.

Details on this clonotype: A much bigger clone sits one base away, suggesting this may be a read error. J is TRBJ2-3 and V is TRBV29-1; 9 bases are a match to TRBD2. Per germline, CDR1 SQVTM and CDR2 ANQGSEA. The length of the CDR3 is 17 residues. Written as DNA, the CDR3 is TGCAGCGTTGGAGGCCTAGCGGGGACTACTAGCACAGATACGAAGTATTTT. The encoded protein is CSVGGLAGTTSTDTKYF.

Comments on this clonotype: The final CDR3 position lacks the conserved phenylalanine or tryptophan, pointing to a likely read error. This chain uses TRBV6-1 with TRBJ1-2; D unresolved. Looked up from germline, CDR1 is MNHNS and CDR2 is SASEGT. CDR3 length: 13 amino acids. V lost 4 bases, J lost 4 bases, and 10 bases lay in between. The CDR3, as DNA: TGTGCCAGCAGTGTTGGCGAGCTCTATGGCTACACCTCC. Residues: CASSVGELYGYTS.

Worth noting for this clonotype: This may be a read error, as it is one base from a much larger clone. The chain has TRBV6-2 or TRBV6-3 and TRBJ1-3; D not resolved. The CDR3 is 18 residues long. Trimming left V 5 bases short and J 3 bases short, with 23 bases between. The germline V gene encodes CDR1 MNHEY and CDR2 SVGEGT. The CDR3 here is CASSPILRVCGFGNTIYF. CDR3 bases: TGTGCCAGCAGTCCAATTCTTCGTGTCTGCGGTTTTGGAAACACCATATATTTT.

Here the CDR3 reads CVIGKGDYEQYV. The CDR3 DNA follows: TGTGTCATCGGCAAAGGGGACTACGAGCAGTACGTC. The chain uses TRBV6-2 or TRBV6-3 and TRBJ2-7; the D gene is possibly TRBD1 (5 bases). The CDR3 totals 12 residues. In germline, CDR1 is MNHEY, CDR2 SVGEGT.

In its sample, this clonotype was seen once. The chain has TRBV11-3 and TRBJ2-1, with D uncertain. Germline V gene sequence: CDR1 SGHNT, CDR2 YENEEA. The CDR3 is 13 residues long. V dropped 5 bases and J dropped 11 bases, with 16 bases sitting between them. The CDR3 sequence: CASSTEDEDKQFF. The CDR3 DNA sequence: TGTGCCAGCAGCACAGAGGATGAGGATAAGCAGTTCTTC.

This chain connects TRBV5-4 to TRBJ2-7, with D uncertain. V lost 2 bases and J lost 2, with 14 bases in between. CDR3 length: 15 amino acids. CDR1 is SGHNT and CDR2 is YYREEE in the germline V gene (reference sequence). The CDR3 spells CASSFDPGDTYEQYF. The CDR3 coding sequence is TGTGCCAGCAGCTTTGACCCTGGGGATACCTACGAGCAGTACTTC.

A note on this clonotype: One end of the junction varies from germline; a read error may be responsible. The chain recombines TRBV11-2 with TRBJ1-1; the D gene is possibly TRBD1 (5 bases). CDR1 is SGHAT and CDR2 is FQNNGV in the germline V gene. There are 15 residues in the CDR3. CDR3 amino acids: CASILEFGGNTEAFF. CDR3 DNA sequence: TGTGCCAGCATCTTAGAATTCGGGGGGAACACTGAAGCTTTCTTT.

This clonotype was detected only once. The missing conserved phenylalanine or tryptophan at the end of this CDR3 makes a read error likely. V usage is TRBV6-1 and J usage is TRBJ1-5, with a weak D call TRBD1 (6 bases). CDR3 length: 13 amino acids. The germline V and J ends were trimmed by 4 bases and 5 bases, with 9 bases remaining between them. CDR1 is MNHNS, CDR2 SASEGT, per germline. The CDR3 spells CASSVAGDQPQHL. The CDR3, as DNA: TGTGCCAGCAGTGTCGCAGGGGATCAGCCCCAGCATCTT.

Concerning this clonotype: At one of its ends the junction is not consistent with the germline gene, which may arise from a read error. The chain couples TRBV6-2 or TRBV6-3 to TRBJ1-5, with D tentatively TRBD1 (6 bases). Germline assignment: CDR1 MNHEY and CDR2 SVGEGT. The CDR3 sequence is 16 residues long. CDR3 sequence (DNA): TGTGCCAGCAGTTTCTATGCAGGGGATAGCGATCAGCCCCAACATTTT. It is translated as CASSFYAGDSDQPQHF.

The chain joins TRBV20-1 to TRBJ2-5, with TRBD2 matching over 13 bases. V gave up 1 base and J gave up 8 bases; unmatched junction bases: 16. Germline-derived CDR1 and CDR2 are DFQATT and SNEGSKA (reference sequence). This CDR3 region has 18 residues. The CDR3 sequence: CSARATGTSGTTGATQYF. For the CDR3, the DNA is TGCAGTGCTAGAGCCACCGGGACTAGCGGGACCACGGGGGCTACCCAGTACTTC.